These T cell receptor beta chains were read from a single sample in a study of cytomegalovirus exposure and HLA in healthy donors. Generated by immunoSEQ multiplex PCR, the TCRdb table keeps only in-frame clones and is missing some. The sample consists of under 100,000 clones, roughly a tenth of them appearing once. Sequences were obtained from PBMCs. These receptors were collected from a man aged 55 to 69 in good health and CMV-seropositive. The CDR3 runs from the conserved cysteine through the conserved F or W. D genes are given only for firm matches. Size values are once, few and many counts, or a class for expanded clones, and some rows have none.

-,15,few,TRBJ1-1,TRBV28,CATRRTVIMNTEAFF,TGTGCCACCCGGAGGACGGTTATTATGAACACTGAAGCTTTCTTT
TRBD2,16,few,TRBJ2-1,TRBV5-5,CASSLTSGVTYNEQFF,TGTGCCAGCAGCTTGACCAGCGGGGTAACCTACAATGAGCAGTTCTTC
TRBD1,15,few,TRBJ2-1,TRBV28,CASSPMGQGYNEQFF,TGTGCCAGCAGTCCCATGGGACAGGGATACAATGAGCAGTTCTTC
TRBD1,15,-,TRBJ2-4,TRBV7-2,CASSFMGQVGNIQYF,TGTGCCAGCAGCTTTATGGGACAGGTCGGGAACATTCAGTACTTC
-,18,-,TRBJ2-6,TRBV28,CASSLSYLGPSGANVLTF,TGTGCCAGCAGTCTCTCCTATCTTGGGCCCTCTGGGGCCAACGTCCTGACTTTC
TRBD2,14,few,TRBJ2-5,TRBV5-4,CASSLAGEMETQYF,TGTGCCAGCAGCTTAGCGGGAGAGATGGAGACCCAGTACTTC
-,14,few,TRBJ2-1,TRBV28,CASSATGGMDEQFF,TGTGCCAGCAGTGCGACAGGTGGTATGGATGAGCAGTTCTTC
TRBD1,14,few,TRBJ1-2,TRBV5-1,CASSLGQGGYGYTF,TGCGCCAGCAGCTTGGGACAGGGGGGCTATGGCTACACCTTC
TRBD1,17,few,TRBJ2-2,TRBV9,CASSTRQGSVSSGELFF,TGTGCCAGCAGCACCCGACAGGGTTCCGTTTCATCCGGGGAGCTGTTTTTT
-,15,-,TRBJ2-1,TRBV9,CASSVAGPSANEQFF,TGTGCCAGCAGCGTAGCGGGGCCTAGCGCCAATGAGCAGTTCTTC
TRBD1,14,-,TRBJ1-5,TRBV27,CASSLQGVGQPQHF,TGTGCCAGCAGTTTGCAGGGGGTAGGTCAGCCCCAGCATTTT
-,14,-,TRBJ1-1,TRBV6-5,CASSYSGVLTEAFF,TGTGCCAGCAGTTACTCGGGAGTCCTCACTGAAGCTTTCTTT
TRBD2,14,-,TRBJ2-7,TRBV15,CATSAGGLSYEQYF,TGTGCCACCTCAGCGGGAGGCCTCTCCTACGAGCAGTACTTC
TRBD2,14,-,TRBJ2-1,TRBV5-1,CASSFQRGISEQFF,TGCGCCAGCAGCTTCCAGCGGGGGATAAGTGAGCAGTTCTTC
-,11,-,TRBJ2-7,TRBV6-1,CASSRGYEQYF,TGTGCCAGCTCCCGGGGGTACGAGCAGTACTTC
-,14,-,TRBJ2-3,TRBV11-3,CASSLTTNTDTQYF,TGTGCCAGCAGCCTGACGACAAACACAGATACGCAGTATTTT
TRBD2,14,-,TRBJ2-1,TRBV5-5,CASSQSGSTNEQFF,TGTGCCAGCAGCCAAAGCGGGAGTACAAATGAGCAGTTCTTC
-,12,few,TRBJ2-1,TRBV7-8,CASSFVGNEQFF,TGTGCCAGCAGCTTCGTCGGCAATGAGCAGTTCTTC
-,16,few,TRBJ2-2,TRBV6-1,CASSDFGRLNTGELFF,TGTGCCAGCAGTGACTTTGGGCGCTTGAACACCGGGGAGCTGTTTTTT